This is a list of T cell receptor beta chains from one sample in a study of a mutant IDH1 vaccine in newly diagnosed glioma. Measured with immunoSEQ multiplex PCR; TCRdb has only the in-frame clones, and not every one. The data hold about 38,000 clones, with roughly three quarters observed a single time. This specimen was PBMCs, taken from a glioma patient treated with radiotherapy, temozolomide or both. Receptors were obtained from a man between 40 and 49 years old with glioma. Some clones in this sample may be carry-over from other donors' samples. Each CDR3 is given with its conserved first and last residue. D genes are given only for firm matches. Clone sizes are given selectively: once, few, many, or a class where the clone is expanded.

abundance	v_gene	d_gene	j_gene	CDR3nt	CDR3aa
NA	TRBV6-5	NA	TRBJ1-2	TGTGCCAGCAGTTACGAGACAGGTTCCCTAGGTGGCTACACCTTC	CASSYETGSLGGYTF
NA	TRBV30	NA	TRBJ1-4	TGTGCCTGGACCGAATCTCTAGGGGAAAAACTGTTTTTT	CAWTESLGEKLFF
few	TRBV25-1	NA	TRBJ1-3	TGTGCCAGCAGTGAAGGGACCTCTGGAAACACCATATATTTT	CASSEGTSGNTIYF
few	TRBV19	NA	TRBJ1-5	TGTGCCAGTGAAGAGACAGTCAATCAGCCCCAGCATTTT	CASEETVNQPQHF
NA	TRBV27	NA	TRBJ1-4	TGTGCCAGCAGTTTACAGGGTTTGAATGAAAAACTGTTTTTT	CASSLQGLNEKLFF
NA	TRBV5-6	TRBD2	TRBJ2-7	TGTGCCAGCAGCTTGGGAGGGACTAGCCTCTACGAGCAGTACTTC	CASSLGGTSLYEQYF
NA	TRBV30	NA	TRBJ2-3	TGTGCCTGGAGTGGCGGCCCGGGGCCGAAGATTTGGACGCAGTATTTT	CAWSGGPGPKIWTQYF
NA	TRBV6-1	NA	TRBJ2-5	TGTGCCAGCAGAATGGGGTTCCAAGAGACCCAGTACTTC	CASRMGFQETQYF
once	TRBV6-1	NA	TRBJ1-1	TGTGCCAGCAGTGAAGCAGAAACTGAAGCTTTCTTT	CASSEAETEAFF
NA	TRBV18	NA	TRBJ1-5	TGTGCCAGCTCAAGTAATACAGATAGCAATCAGCCCCAGCATTTT	CASSSNTDSNQPQHF
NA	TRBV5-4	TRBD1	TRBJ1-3	TGTGCCAGCAGCTGGGGGGGGACAGGGAGCTCTGGAAACACCATATATTTT	CASSWGGTGSSGNTIYF
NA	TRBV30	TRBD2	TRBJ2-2	TGTGCCTGGAGTGTAGAGACGGGGGGGCCCACCGGGGAGCTGTTTTTT	CAWSVETGGPTGELFF
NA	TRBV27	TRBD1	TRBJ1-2	TGTGCCAGCAGCTCAGTTCGGGACAGGGGATATGGCTACACCTTC	CASSSVRDRGYGYTF
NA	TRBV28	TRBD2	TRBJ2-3	TGTGCCAGCAGTTTAGCGGGGCTAGGGCGGGGGGGCCCAGATACGCAGTATTTT	CASSLAGLGRGGPDTQYF
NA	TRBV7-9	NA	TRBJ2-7	TGTGCCATCCTACCTACAGGGAGCTCCTACGAGCAGTACTTC	CAILPTGSSYEQYF
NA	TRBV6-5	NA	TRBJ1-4	TGTGCTTCCCGGGGGGAAGTTACTGAAAAACTGTTTTTT	CASRGEVTEKLFF
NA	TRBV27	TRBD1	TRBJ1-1	TGTGCCAGCAGTTCGGACAGGGGGCCTACTGAAGCTTTCTTT	CASSSDRGPTEAFF
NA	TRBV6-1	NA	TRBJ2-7	TGTGCCAGCAGCGAACCCCGAGGGATGTCCTACGAGCAGTACTTC	CASSEPRGMSYEQYF
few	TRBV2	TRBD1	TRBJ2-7	TGTGCCAGTACTGGACAGGCGACCTACGAGCAGTACTTC	CASTGQATYEQYF
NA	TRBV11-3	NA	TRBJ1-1	TGTGCCAGCAGCTTGACAGTGAACACTGAAGCTTTCTTT	CASSLTVNTEAFF
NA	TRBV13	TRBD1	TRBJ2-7	TGTGCCAGCACCCGGACAGGGGTCAACGAGCAGTACTTC	CASTRTGVNEQYF
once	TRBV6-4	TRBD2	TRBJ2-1	TGTGCCAGCAGTGAAGCAGCGGGGGCCCCTGGGGAGCAGTTCTTC	CASSEAAGAPGEQFF
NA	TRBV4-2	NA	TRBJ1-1	TGTGCCAGCAGCCGCCAGGACAGACCCTTGAACACTGAAGCTTTCTTT	CASSRQDRPLNTEAFF
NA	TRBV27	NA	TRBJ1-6	TGTGCCAGCAGTTTAATCTGGAATTCACCCCTCCACTTT	CASSLIWNSPLHF
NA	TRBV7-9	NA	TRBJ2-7	TGTGCCAGCAGCTTGCCGAGTTCTGACGACTACGAGCAGTACTTC	CASSLPSSDDYEQYF
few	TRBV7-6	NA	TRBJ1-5	TGTGCCAGCAGCTCAAGGGGACCCCAGCATTTT	CASSSRGPQHF
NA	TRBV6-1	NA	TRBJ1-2	TGTGCCAGCAGTGAAGTTACGGGGGACTATGGCTACACCTTC	CASSEVTGDYGYTF
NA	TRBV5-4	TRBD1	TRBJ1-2	TGTGCCAGCAGGCCCGGGACAGGGGTGTATGGCTACACCTTC	CASRPGTGVYGYTF
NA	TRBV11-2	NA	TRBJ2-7	TGTGCCAGCAGCCCCCAGACAGTAGCCTACGAGCAGTACTTC	CASSPQTVAYEQYF
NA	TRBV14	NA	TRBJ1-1	TGTGCCAGCAGCCAGATACTTGAAGCTTTCTTT	CASSQILEAFF
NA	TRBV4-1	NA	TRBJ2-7	TGCGCCAGCAGCCAAAGGGTTCCCAGTGTCTACGAGCAGTACTTC	CASSQRVPSVYEQYF
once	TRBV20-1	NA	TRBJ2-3	TGCAGTGCGATTTTCACAGATACGCAGTATTTT	CSAIFTDTQYF
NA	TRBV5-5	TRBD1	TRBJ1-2	TGTGCCAGCAGCTTACACGGACAGGGGGCTGATGGCTACACCTTC	CASSLHGQGADGYTF
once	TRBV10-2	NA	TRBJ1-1	TGCGCCAGCAGTGGACTGCGGGCTGAAGCTTTCTTT	CASSGLRAEAFF
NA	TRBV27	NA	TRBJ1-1	TGTGCCAGCAGTTTCTCCCACGTGAACACTGAAGCTTTCTTT	CASSFSHVNTEAFF
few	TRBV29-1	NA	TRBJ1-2	TGCATCATAGATGGCTACACCTTC	CIIDGYTF
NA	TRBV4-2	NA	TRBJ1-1	TGTGCCAGCAGCCTCGGGGTGGAGAACACTGAAGCTTTCTTT	CASSLGVENTEAFF
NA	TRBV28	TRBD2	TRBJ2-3	TGTGCCAGCAGTTTATCGGGACTAGCGGGGCCAGATACGCAGTATTTT	CASSLSGLAGPDTQYF
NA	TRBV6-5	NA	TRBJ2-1	TGTGCCAGCAGTTACTCGACAGGCAACAATGAGCAGTTCTTC	CASSYSTGNNEQFF
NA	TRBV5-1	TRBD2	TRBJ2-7	TGCGCCAGCAGTTTAGCAATCCCGGGAGGGCCTACCTACGAGCAGTACTTC	CASSLAIPGGPTYEQYF
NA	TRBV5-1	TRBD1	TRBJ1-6	TGCGCCAGCAGCTTGGAGTCGGGACAGGGGGTTTCACCCCTCCACTTT	CASSLESGQGVSPLHF
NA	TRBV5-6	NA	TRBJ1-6	TGTGCCAGCAGCTTGGAGGCAAATAATTCACCCCTCCACTTT	CASSLEANNSPLHF
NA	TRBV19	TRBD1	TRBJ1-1	TGTGCCAGTAGTGTACAGGGGGCCAGCATCGGGACTGAAGCTTTCTTT	CASSVQGASIGTEAFF
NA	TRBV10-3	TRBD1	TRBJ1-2	TGTGCCATCAGTGAGTCGGTTCCAGGACAGGTGGACGGAGGAAACTTCTATGGCTACACCTTC	CAISESVPGQVDGGNFYGYTF
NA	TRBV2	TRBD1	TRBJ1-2	TGTGCCAGCAGTCCTCAGGGGGATGGCTACACCTTC	CASSPQGDGYTF
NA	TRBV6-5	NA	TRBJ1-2	TGTGCCAGCAGTTACTACCCCCGGCAGGGAGACGGCTACACCTTC	CASSYYPRQGDGYTF
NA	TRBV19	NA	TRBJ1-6	TGTGCCAGTAGTCCGGGTTCCAATAATTCACCCCTCCACTTT	CASSPGSNNSPLHF
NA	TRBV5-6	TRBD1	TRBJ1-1	TGTGCCAGCAGCTCTACAGGGGGAGAAGCTTTCTTT	CASSSTGGEAFF
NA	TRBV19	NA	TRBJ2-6	TGTGCCAGTAGTGCCGTCTCTGGGGCCAACGTCCTGACTTTC	CASSAVSGANVLTF
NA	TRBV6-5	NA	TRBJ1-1	TGTGCCAGCAGTTTAGGAGGGAGGGAAGCTTTCTTT	CASSLGGREAFF
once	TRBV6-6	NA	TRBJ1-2	TGTGCCAGCAGTCGGGGCCTTATGAGCGGCTACACCTTC	CASSRGLMSGYTF
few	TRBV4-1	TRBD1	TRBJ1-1	TGCGCCAGCAGCCAAGGGACAGGGGAGGGAGCTTTCTTT	CASSQGTGEGAFF
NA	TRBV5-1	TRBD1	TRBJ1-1	TGCGCCAGCAGCCGGGAAGGACAGGGGATTTGGGCTTTCTTT	CASSREGQGIWAFF
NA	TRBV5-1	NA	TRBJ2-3	TGCGCCAGCAGTGACACATACGGGGGCACAGATACGCAGTATTTT	CASSDTYGGTDTQYF
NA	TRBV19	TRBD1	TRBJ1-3	TGTGCCAGTCCGGGACAGGGAACCTCTGGAAACACCATATATTTT	CASPGQGTSGNTIYF
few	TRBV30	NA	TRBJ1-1	TGTGCCTGGAGTGTTAGCCTAAGTGGCACTGAAGCTTTCTTT	CAWSVSLSGTEAFF
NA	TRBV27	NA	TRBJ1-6	TGTGCCAGCAGGGGGCAGGGCCCCTCACCCCTCCACTTT	CASRGQGPSPLHF
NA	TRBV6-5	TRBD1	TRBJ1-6	TGTGCCAGCAGGCAGGGGGACTCACCCCTCCACTTT	CASRQGDSPLHF
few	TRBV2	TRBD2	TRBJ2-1	TGTGCCAGCAGCCCCCCCCGGACTAGCGGGGGGGAGCAGTTCTTC	CASSPPRTSGGEQFF